This T cell receptor (beta chain) appears in the sequencing data of a study of OX40 agonist ivuxolimab in advanced cancers. V shed 1 base and J shed 1 base, with 10 bases lying between them. This CDR3 contains 15 residues. In germline, CDR1 is MNHEY, CDR2 SMNVEV (reference sequence). In regard to this clone: Its antigen is unknown.

Measured with immunoSEQ multiplex PCR; TCRdb has only the in-frame clones, and not every one. This sample has fewer than 45,000 clones, with approximately 90% found just once. Study-wide results and caveats: With doses of 0.1-3.0 mg/kg, partial responders showed among the lowest clonal expansion.

This material consisted of CD4+ or CD8+ T cells sorted from blood, taken in a trial of the OX40 agonist ivuxolimab. The clonotype originates from an adult with an advanced solid tumor such as melanoma, head and neck, liver or kidney cancer. The chain recombines TRBV27 with TRBJ1-2; D unclear. The CDR3 protein is CASSLFSPVNYGYTF. CDR3 bases: TGTGCCAGCAGTTTATTTAGCCCAGTTAACTATGGCTACACCTTC.